This T cell receptor beta chain came from a study of T cell repertoires in cytomegalovirus infection. Findings of the study overall: The ex vivo response showed dominance by HLA-C-restricted CMV-specific TCR beta clonotypes.

This clonotype was seen only a few times. Its antigen is unidentified. One entry per CDR3 protein, called by TCRdb with MiXCR from the reads. The repertoire holds tens of thousands of distinct CDR3 sequences, with 45% to 50% as singletons. The junction had 3 bases not matched to a gene; V was cut back by 3 bases and J by 5 bases. Per germline, CDR1 SGHTA and CDR2 FQGNSA. CDR3 length: 14 residues. The material was CD8+ T cells from cultured PBMCs, obtained from culture after CMV antigen stimulation. This TCR was sampled from a human donor in good health (CMV status not recorded). Some clones in this sample may be carry-over from other donors' samples. The V gene is TRBV7-2, the J gene TRBJ2-7; 11 nucleotides match TRBD2. In DNA, the CDR3 is TGTGCCAGCAGCTTTAGCGGGGGGGGAGACGAGCAGTACTTC. Amino acid sequence: CASSFSGGGDEQYF.